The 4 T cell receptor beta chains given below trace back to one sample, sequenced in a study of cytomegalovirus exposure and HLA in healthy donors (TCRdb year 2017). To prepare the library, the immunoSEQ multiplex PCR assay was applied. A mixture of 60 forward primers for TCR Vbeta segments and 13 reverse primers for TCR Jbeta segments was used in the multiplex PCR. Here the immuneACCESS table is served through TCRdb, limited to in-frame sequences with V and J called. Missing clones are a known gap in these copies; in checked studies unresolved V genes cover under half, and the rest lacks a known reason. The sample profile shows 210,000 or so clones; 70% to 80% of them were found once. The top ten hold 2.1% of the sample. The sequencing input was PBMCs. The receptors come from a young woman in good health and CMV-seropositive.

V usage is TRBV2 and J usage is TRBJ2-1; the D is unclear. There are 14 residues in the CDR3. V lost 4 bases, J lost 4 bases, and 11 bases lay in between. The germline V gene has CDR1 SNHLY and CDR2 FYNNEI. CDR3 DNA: TGTGCCAGCAGTGGAGTGCCCCCTTACAATGAGCAGTTCTTC. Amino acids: CASSGVPPYNEQFF.

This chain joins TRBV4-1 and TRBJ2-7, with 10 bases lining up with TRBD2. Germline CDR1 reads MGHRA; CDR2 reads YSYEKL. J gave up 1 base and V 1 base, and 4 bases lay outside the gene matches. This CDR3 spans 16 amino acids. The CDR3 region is CASSQGPLAGSYEQYF. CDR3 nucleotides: TGCGCCAGCAGCCAAGGCCCACTAGCGGGATCCTACGAGCAGTACTTC.

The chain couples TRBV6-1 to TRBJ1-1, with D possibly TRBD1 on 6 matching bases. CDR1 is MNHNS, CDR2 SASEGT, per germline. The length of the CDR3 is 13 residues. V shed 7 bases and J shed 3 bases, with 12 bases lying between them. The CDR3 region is CASKQDSYTEAFF. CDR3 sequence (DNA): TGTGCCAGCAAACAGGACAGTTACACTGAAGCTTTCTTT.

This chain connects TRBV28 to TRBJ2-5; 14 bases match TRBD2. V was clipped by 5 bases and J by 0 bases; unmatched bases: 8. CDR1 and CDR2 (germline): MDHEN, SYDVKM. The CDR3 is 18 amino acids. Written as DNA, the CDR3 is TGTGCCAGCAGTCCCGGAGGACTAGCGGGGGGAAACCAAGAGACCCAGTACTTC. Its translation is CASSPGGLAGGNQETQYF.